Reported below is one T cell receptor (beta chain). Per the study methods: From reference gene primer amplification, estimates of nucleated cell counts were derived. Clones were sequenced by immunoSEQ multiplex PCR, and TCRdb holds only the in-frame ones, with some missing. For V, J and clone size, that table is used; D and trimming come from the DNA. The sample has about 100,000 clones; just over 90% are singletons. The sample originates from a study of blood T cell repertoires in COVID-19. Study background: The United States, Italy and Spain provided the acute and convalescent COVID-19 samples. Sources were T cells, B-cell-depleted T cells, or PBMCs; the material itself was cDNA or gDNA.

Per germline, CDR1 SEHNR and CDR2 FQNEAQ (reference sequence). CDR3 length: 12 residues. The V end was cut by 3 bases, the J end by 7 bases, with 9 bases between. The chain combines TRBV7-9 with TRBJ1-1; D is undetermined. This sequence was found in a man between 50 and 59 years old with active COVID-19. The sequenced sample consisted of peripheral blood. CDR3 protein: CASSLRSFEAFF. The CDR3 DNA reads TGTGCCAGCAGCTTGAGGTCTTTTGAAGCTTTCTTT.